Below are 22 T cell receptor beta chains sequenced from a single sample in a study of blood T cell repertoires in COVID-19. The protocol was immunoSEQ multiplex PCR, while the TCRdb copy is restricted to in-frame clones and leaves out a portion. The sample comprises 150,000 to 190,000 clones, approximately 90% of which are singletons, and about 2.4% rests with the top ten. Material: peripheral blood. The receptor set was obtained from a woman in her sixties or seventies with acute or convalescent COVID-19.

A few counts support this clone. The chain links TRBV30 to TRBJ1-1; D not resolved. Trimming cost V 0 bases and J 1 base, with 6 bases left between them. The CDR3 runs 13 residues. The germline gives CDR1 GTSNPN, CDR2 SVGIG (reference sequence). The CDR3 DNA reads as TGTGCCTGGAGTGTACAAACGAACACTGAAGCTTTCTTT. The encoded protein is CAWSVQTNTEAFF.

The chain has TRBV19 and TRBJ2-1; 12 nucleotides align to TRBD2. The V and J ends lost 9 bases and 2 bases, in that order; junction bases with no gene match: 5. There are 15 residues in the CDR3. Looked up from germline, CDR1 is LNHDA and CDR2 is SQIVND (reference sequence). This CDR3 is CASQPSGGAYNEQFF. In DNA, the CDR3 is TGTGCCAGCCAACCTAGCGGGGGGGCCTACAATGAGCAGTTCTTC.

This chain joins TRBV19 and TRBJ1-2; TRBD1 matches at 7 bases. J lost 2 bases, V lost 4 bases, and 7 bases had no gene match. CDR1 and CDR2 (germline): LNHDA, SQIVND (reference sequence). The CDR3 length is 15 residues. CDR3 nucleotides: TGTGCCAGTAGTACAAGGACAGGATTAAACTATGGCTACACCTTC. This codes for CASSTRTGLNYGYTF.

This chain uses TRBV30 with TRBJ2-7; possible D gene TRBD2, 5 bases. CDR1 and CDR2 (germline): GTSNPN, SVGIG (reference sequence). Trimming removed 2 bases at V and 0 bases at J, with 20 bases between. The CDR3 consists of 17 residues. CDR3 sequence (DNA): TGTGCCTGGAGTTTCGTCCGTCTGTTTGGGAGCTCCTACGAGCAGTACTTC. Encoded protein: CAWSFVRLFGSSYEQYF. Variable domain in full (rest from reference TRBV30 and TRBJ2-7): SQTIHQWPATLVQPVGSPLSLECTVEGTSNPNLYWYRQAAGRGLQLLFYSVGIGQISSEVPQNLSASRPQDRQFILSSKKLLLSDSGFYLCAWSFVRLFGSSYEQYFGPGTRLTVT.

The J gene is TRBJ2-5, the V gene TRBV6-1, with D maybe TRBD1 (5 bases). Trimming shortened V by 0 bases and J by 7 bases, and 21 bases separated the two germline ends. The germline CDR1 and CDR2 sequences are MNHNS and SASEGT. This CDR3 contains 17 residues. Here the CDR3 DNA reads TGTGCCAGCAGTGAAGCGCTTCAGGGAATTACAAGAACGACCCAGTACTTC. It is translated as CASSEALQGITRTTQYF.

The chain uses TRBV10-3 and TRBJ1-2, with a tentative D call TRBD1 (5 bases). The CDR3 contains 12 residues. V dropped 6 bases and J dropped 7 bases, with 12 bases sitting between them. Germline lookup yields CDR1 ENHRY and CDR2 SYGVKD. The CDR3 spells CAIREDRIGYTF. The CDR3 DNA sequence: TGTGCCATCAGGGAAGACAGAATTGGCTACACCTTC.

The chain uses TRBV6-4 and TRBJ1-4; perhaps TRBD1 as D (5 bases). Trimming left V 4 bases short and J 5 bases short, with 14 bases between. CDR1 is MRHNA, CDR2 SNTAGT, per germline. CDR3 length equals 15 residues. The CDR3 reads CASSAAVGVNEKLFF. The CDR3 DNA reads as TGTGCCAGCAGTGCCGCCGTAGGGGTAAATGAAAAACTGTTTTTT.

The V and J genes are TRBV5-4 and TRBJ2-7; 7 bases align to TRBD1. The CDR3 sequence is 14 residues long. Per germline, CDR1 SGHNT and CDR2 YYREEE (reference sequence). Trimming at V came to 4 bases and at J to 0 bases, leaving 4 bases not matched to a gene. The CDR3 DNA is TGTGCCAGCAGCGTACGGGACAGCTCCTACGAGCAGTACTTC. Translating gives CASSVRDSSYEQYF.

The CDR3 is CASTEWGQRGRVGIQPQHF. The CDR3 DNA reads as TGTGCCAGTACCGAATGGGGGCAGCGAGGACGGGTAGGGATTCAGCCCCAGCATTTT. The chain couples TRBV19 to TRBJ1-5; D might be TRBD1 (6 bases). The CDR3 is 19 amino acids. The germline V gene has CDR1 LNHDA and CDR2 SQIVND (reference sequence). Trimming shortened V by 7 bases and J by 6 bases, and 31 bases separated the two germline ends.

The gene calls are TRBV2 and TRBJ2-5, with a tentative D call TRBD1 (5 bases). The CDR3 sequence is 14 residues long. V gave up 2 bases and J gave up 9 bases, with 16 bases separating them. Germline assignment: CDR1 SNHLY and CDR2 FYNNEI. The chain's CDR3 is CASSERPNLGAQYF. DNA for the CDR3: TGTGCCAGCAGTGAACGCCCCAATCTAGGGGCCCAGTACTTC.

The chain has TRBV6-5 and TRBJ1-6, with 7 bases lining up with TRBD1. After removal of 2 bases from V and 10 bases from J, the junction contained 8 bases not matched to a gene. Per the germline V gene, CDR1 is MNHEY and CDR2 is SVGAGI. This CDR3 is built from 15 residues. In DNA form, the CDR3 reads TGTGCCAGCAGTTACGGACAGGATATATACTCACCCCTCCACTTT. Amino acids: CASSYGQDIYSPLHF.

V gene TRBV7-2 combines with J gene TRBJ1-2; D is ambiguous. This CDR3 is built from 14 residues. V lost 5 bases and J lost 4, with 14 bases in between. CDR1 and CDR2 from the germline V gene are SGHTA and FQGNSA. The CDR3 DNA sequence: TGTGCCAGCAGCCCCGGAGGGTCTAGCTATGGCTACACCTTC. Translating gives CASSPGGSSYGYTF.

The genes are TRBV14 and TRBJ2-5, with TRBD1 as a possible D gene (5 bases). This CDR3 is built from 14 residues. Germline V gene data show CDR1 as SGHDN and CDR2 as FVKESK. Trimming left V 4 bases short and J 1 base short, with 10 bases between. CDR3 bases: TGTGCCAGCAGCCGCCTAAGGGGCCAAGAGACCCAGTACTTC. This codes for CASSRLRGQETQYF.

V usage is TRBV19 and J usage is TRBJ1-2; no firm D call. The V gene's germline CDR1 is LNHDA and CDR2 SQIVND (reference sequence). The CDR3 runs 18 residues. V lost 8 bases and J lost 4, with 29 bases in between. In DNA form, the CDR3 reads TGTGCCAGTGAAGGACCGTCCGGATGGGGAGCCCTACCCTATGGCTACACCTTC. It codes for CASEGPSGWGALPYGYTF.

The V and J genes are TRBV7-3 and TRBJ1-2, with 8 bases identical to TRBD1. Looked up from germline, CDR1 is SGHTA and CDR2 is FQGTGA. There are 12 residues in the CDR3. The J segment lost 14 bases and the V segment lost 1 base, leaving 6 bases of the junction unmatched. Here the CDR3 reads CASSLKGQGRTF. The DNA of the CDR3 is TGTGCCAGCAGCTTAAAAGGACAGGGAAGAACCTTC.

This chain connects TRBV11-2 to TRBJ2-3, with 8 bases matching TRBD1. This CDR3 spans 16 amino acids. The germline V gene encodes CDR1 SGHAT and CDR2 FQNNGV. The trim removed 5 bases at V and 1 base at J, leaving 8 bases unmatched. CDR3: CASSRPAGGGTDTQYF. The CDR3 DNA reads TGTGCCAGCAGCCGCCCCGCAGGGGGCGGCACAGATACGCAGTATTTT.

This chain links TRBV25-1 with TRBJ2-1; 9 bases agree with TRBD2. The CDR3 contains 15 residues. The germline gives CDR1 MGHDK, CDR2 SYGVNS. V shed 7 bases and J 7 bases; nucleotides not matched to a gene: 11. The CDR3 here is CASTGSLAGKNEQFF. CDR3 nucleotides: TGTGCCAGCACCGGGTCGCTAGCGGGGAAGAATGAGCAGTTCTTC.

This clone was detected only once. The genes are TRBV7-8 and TRBJ1-2; TRBD1 might be the D (5 bases). CDR3 length: 14 amino acids. CDR1 SGHVS and CDR2 FQNEAQ come from the germline V gene. Deletions cut 2 bases from V and 5 bases from J, with 12 bases between. The CDR3 DNA reads TGTGCCAGCAGCTTATGGACGGGGGGGTATGGCTACACCTTC. Amino acid sequence: CASSLWTGGYGYTF.

This chain joins TRBV6-2 or TRBV6-3 and TRBJ2-7; the D is unclear. Trimming removed 4 bases at V and 9 bases at J, with 10 bases between. Germline V gene data show CDR1 as MNHEY and CDR2 as SVGEGT. This CDR3 is built from 11 residues. The CDR3 coding sequence is TGTGCCAGCAGTTCCCCCCTGCGGCAGTACTTC. This codes for CASSSPLRQYF.

The chain combines TRBV6-6 with TRBJ1-3; possible D gene TRBD1, 6 bases. The germline gives CDR1 MNHNY, CDR2 SVGAGI (reference sequence). The ends were cut back, 8 bases at V and 5 bases at J, with 13 bases in the middle. The CDR3 has 13 residues. CDR3 nucleotide sequence: TGTGCCAGCGAGGGGGATTCCAGAAACACCATATATTTT. Translation: CASEGDSRNTIYF.

The V and J genes are TRBV7-3 and TRBJ2-3; D is unclear. Germline V gene lookup returns CDR1 SGHTA and CDR2 FQGTGA. Deletions cut 4 bases from V and 4 bases from J, with 12 bases between. The CDR3 is 14 amino acids. In DNA form, the CDR3 reads TGTGCCAGCAGCTCCACTCTCCCGGCAGATACGCAGTATTTT. This sequence encodes CASSSTLPADTQYF. The whole variable domain, filled in from reference TRBV7-3 and TRBJ2-3, reads GAGVSQTPSNKVTEKGKYVELRCDPISGHTALYWYRQSLGQGPEFLIYFQGTGAADDSGLPNDRFFAVRPEGSVSTLKIQRTERGDSAVYLCASSSTLPADTQYFGPGTRLTVL.

The gene calls are TRBV5-6 and TRBJ2-7, with 9 bases matching TRBD1. CDR1 is SGHDT, CDR2 YYEEEE, per germline. The CDR3 totals 14 residues. Trimming cost V 4 bases and J 6 bases; bases outside gene matches: 8. The CDR3 reads CASSPGTGYGEQYF. CDR3 sequence (DNA): TGTGCCAGCAGCCCCGGGACAGGGTATGGCGAGCAGTACTTC.